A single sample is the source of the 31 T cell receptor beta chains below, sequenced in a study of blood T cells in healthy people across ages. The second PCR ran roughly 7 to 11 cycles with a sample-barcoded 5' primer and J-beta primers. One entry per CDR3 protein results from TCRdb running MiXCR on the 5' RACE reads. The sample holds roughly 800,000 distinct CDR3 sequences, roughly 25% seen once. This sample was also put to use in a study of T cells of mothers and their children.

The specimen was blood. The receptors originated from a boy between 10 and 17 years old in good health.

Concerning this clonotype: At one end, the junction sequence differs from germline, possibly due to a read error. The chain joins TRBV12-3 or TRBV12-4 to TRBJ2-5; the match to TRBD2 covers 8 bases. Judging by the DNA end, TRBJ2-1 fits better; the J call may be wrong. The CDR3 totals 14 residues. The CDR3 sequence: CASGWRGAYIEQFF. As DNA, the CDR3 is TGTGCCAGCGGCTGGCGGGGGGCGTACATTGAGCAGTTCTTC.

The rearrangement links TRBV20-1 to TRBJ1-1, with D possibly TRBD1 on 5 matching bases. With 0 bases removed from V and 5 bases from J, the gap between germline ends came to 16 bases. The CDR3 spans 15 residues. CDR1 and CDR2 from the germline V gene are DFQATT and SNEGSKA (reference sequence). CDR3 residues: CSARDTGGLGTEAFF. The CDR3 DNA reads TGCAGTGCTAGAGACACCGGGGGTCTGGGGACTGAAGCTTTCTTT.

CDR3: CSVGLSPLHF. In DNA form, the CDR3 reads TGCAGCGTCGGACTTTCACCCCTCCACTTT. V and J are TRBV29-1 and TRBJ1-6; D gene ambiguous. Trimming left V 6 bases short and J 9 bases short, with 6 bases between. The CDR3 spans 10 residues. The germline gives CDR1 SQVTM, CDR2 ANQGSEA.

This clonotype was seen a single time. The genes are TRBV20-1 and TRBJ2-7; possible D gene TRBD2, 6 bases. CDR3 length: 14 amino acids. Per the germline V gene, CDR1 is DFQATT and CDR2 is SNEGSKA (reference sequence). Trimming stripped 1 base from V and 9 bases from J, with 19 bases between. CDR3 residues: CSARVAGLPTRQYF. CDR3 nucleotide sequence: TGCAGTGCTAGAGTTGCGGGACTTCCTACGAGGCAGTACTTC.

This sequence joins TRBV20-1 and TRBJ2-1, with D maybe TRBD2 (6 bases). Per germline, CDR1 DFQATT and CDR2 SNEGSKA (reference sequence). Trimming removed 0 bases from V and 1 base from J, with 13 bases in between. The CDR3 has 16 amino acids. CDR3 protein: CSARDRTGASYNEQFF. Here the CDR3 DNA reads TGCAGTGCTAGAGATCGGACGGGAGCTTCCTACAATGAGCAGTTCTTC.

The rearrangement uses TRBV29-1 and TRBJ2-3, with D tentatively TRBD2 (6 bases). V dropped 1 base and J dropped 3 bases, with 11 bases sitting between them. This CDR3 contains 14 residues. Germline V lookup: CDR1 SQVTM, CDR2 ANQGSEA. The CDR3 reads CSVEAGDTTDTQYF. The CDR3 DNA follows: TGCAGCGTTGAAGCGGGAGATACAACAGATACGCAGTATTTT.

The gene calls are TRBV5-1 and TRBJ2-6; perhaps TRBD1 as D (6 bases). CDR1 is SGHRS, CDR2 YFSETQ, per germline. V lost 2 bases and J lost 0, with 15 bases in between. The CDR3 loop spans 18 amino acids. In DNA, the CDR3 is TGCGCCAGCAGCTTTACCGGGACAACCGACTCTGGGGCCAACGTCCTGACTTTC. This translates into CASSFTGTTDSGANVLTF.

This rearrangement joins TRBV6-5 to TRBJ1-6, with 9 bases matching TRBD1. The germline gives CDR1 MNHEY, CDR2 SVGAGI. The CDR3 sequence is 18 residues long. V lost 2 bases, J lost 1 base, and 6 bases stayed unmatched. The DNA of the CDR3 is TGTGCCAGCAGTTACGCCGGACAGGGGCCATCCTATAATTCACCCCTCCACTTT. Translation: CASSYAGQGPSYNSPLHF.

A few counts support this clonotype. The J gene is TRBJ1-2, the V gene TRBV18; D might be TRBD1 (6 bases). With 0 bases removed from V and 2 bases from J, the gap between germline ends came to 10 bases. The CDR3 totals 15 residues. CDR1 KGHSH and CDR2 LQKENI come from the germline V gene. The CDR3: CASSPPTGLNYGYTF. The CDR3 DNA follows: TGTGCCAGCTCACCACCGACAGGTCTAAACTATGGCTACACCTTC.

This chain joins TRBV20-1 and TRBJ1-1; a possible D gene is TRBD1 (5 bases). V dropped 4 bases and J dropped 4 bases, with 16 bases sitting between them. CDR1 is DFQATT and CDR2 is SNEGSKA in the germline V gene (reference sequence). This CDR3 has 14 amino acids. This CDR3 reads CSATTGLGTTEAFF. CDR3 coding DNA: TGCAGTGCTACTACAGGCCTGGGGACCACTGAAGCTTTCTTT.

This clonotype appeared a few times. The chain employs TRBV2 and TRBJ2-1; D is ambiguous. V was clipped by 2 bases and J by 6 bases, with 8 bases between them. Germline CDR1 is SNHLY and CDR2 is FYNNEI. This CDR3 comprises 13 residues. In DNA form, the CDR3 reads TGTGCCAGCAGTGAATTAGGTACCAATGAGCAGTTCTTC. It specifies CASSELGTNEQFF.

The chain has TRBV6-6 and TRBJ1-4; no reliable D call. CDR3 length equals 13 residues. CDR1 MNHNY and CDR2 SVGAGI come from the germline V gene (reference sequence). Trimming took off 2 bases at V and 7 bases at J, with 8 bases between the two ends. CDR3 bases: TGTGCCAGCAGTTACAGAGCGGGTGAAAAACTGTTTTTT. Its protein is CASSYRAGEKLFF.

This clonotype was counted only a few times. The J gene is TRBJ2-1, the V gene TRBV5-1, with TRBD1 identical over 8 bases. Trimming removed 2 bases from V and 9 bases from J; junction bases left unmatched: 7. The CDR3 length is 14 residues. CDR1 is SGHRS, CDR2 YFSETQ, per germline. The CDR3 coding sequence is TGCGCCAGCAGCTTAGCCGGGACAGGCAGTGAGCAGTTCTTC. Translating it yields CASSLAGTGSEQFF.

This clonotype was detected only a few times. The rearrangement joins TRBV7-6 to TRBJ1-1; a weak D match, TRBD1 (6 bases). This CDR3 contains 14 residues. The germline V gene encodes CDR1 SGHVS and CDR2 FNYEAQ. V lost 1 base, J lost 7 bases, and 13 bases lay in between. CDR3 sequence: CASSLEGGGGEAFF. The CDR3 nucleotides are TGTGCCAGCAGCTTAGAAGGGGGGGGTGGTGAAGCTTTCTTT.

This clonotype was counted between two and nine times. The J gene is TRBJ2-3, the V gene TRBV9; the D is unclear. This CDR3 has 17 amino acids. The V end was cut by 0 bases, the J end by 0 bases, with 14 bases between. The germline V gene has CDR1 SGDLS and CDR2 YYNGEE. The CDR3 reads CASSVEGRTPSTDTQYF. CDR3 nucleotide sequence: TGTGCCAGCAGCGTAGAAGGGCGGACCCCGAGCACAGATACGCAGTATTTT.

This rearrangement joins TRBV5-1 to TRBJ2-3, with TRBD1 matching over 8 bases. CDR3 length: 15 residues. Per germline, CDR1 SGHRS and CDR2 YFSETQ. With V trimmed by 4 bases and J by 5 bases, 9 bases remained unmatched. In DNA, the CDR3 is TGCGCCAGCAGCCCTGGACAGGGAGTGCTAGATACGCAGTATTTT. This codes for CASSPGQGVLDTQYF.

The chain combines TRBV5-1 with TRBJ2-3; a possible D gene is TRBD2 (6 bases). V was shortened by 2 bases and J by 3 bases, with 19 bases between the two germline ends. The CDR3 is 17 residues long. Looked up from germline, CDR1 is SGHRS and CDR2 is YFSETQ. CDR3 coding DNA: TGCGCCAGCAGCTTAGGGGTCGATGGACGGGGGACAGATACGCAGTATTTT. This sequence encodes CASSLGVDGRGTDTQYF.

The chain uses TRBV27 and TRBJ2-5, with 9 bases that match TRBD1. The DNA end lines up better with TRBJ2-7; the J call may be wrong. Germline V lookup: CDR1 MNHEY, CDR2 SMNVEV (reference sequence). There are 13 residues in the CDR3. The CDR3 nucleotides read TGTGCCAGCACCCGGACAGGGGAACACGAGCAGTACTTC. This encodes CASTRTGEHEQYF.

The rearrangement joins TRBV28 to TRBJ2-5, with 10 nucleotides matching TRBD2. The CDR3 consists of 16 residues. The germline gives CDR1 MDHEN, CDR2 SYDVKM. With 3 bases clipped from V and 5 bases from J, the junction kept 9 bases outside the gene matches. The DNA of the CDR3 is TGTGCCAGCAGTTTGAGCCTAGCGGGAGCGGAGGAGACCCAGTACTTC. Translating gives CASSLSLAGAEETQYF.

CDR3 in DNA: TGCAGTGCTAGACCCTTCGGACAGGGGGCACAGACCCAGTACTTC. Its translation: CSARPFGQGAQTQYF. The rearrangement uses TRBV20-1 and TRBJ2-5; 11 bases match TRBD1. The CDR3 sequence is 15 residues long. CDR1 DFQATT and CDR2 SNEGSKA come from the germline V gene (reference sequence). Unmatched junction bases numbered 8, after V lost 2 bases and J lost 6 bases.

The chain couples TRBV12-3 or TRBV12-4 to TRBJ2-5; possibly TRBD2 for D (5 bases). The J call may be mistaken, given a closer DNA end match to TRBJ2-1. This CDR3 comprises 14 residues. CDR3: CASSLASPMHEQFF. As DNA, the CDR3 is TGTGCCAGCAGTTTGGCTAGCCCGATGCATGAGCAGTTCTTC.

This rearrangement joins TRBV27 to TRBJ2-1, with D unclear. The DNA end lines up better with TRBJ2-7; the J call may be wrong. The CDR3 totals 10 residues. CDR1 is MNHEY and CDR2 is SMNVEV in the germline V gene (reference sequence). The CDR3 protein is CASSFPEQYF. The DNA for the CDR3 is TGTGCCAGCAGTTTCCCCGAGCAGTACTTC.

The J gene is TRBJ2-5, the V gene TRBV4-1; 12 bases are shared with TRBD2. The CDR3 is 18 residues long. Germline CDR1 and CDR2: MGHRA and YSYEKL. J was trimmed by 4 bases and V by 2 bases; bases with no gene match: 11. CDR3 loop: CASSQRLAGEALGETQYF. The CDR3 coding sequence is TGCGCCAGCAGCCAAAGACTAGCGGGAGAAGCTCTGGGAGAGACCCAGTACTTC.

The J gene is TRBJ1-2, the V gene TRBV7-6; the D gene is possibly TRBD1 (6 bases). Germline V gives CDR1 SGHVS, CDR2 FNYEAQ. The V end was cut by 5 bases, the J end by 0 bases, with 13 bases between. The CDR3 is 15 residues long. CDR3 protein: CASSPRDTANYGYTF. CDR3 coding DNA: TGTGCCAGCAGCCCTCGGGACACAGCTAACTATGGCTACACCTTC.

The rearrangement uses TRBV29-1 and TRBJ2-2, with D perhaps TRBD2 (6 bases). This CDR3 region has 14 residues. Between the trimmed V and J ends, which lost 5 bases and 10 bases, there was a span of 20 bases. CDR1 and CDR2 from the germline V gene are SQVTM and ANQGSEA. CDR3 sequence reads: CSVSGRGSKPELFF. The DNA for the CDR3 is TGCAGCGTTTCGGGGCGGGGTTCGAAACCGGAGCTGTTTTTT.

CDR3 sequence (DNA): TGTGCCAGCAGTTTCGGACCCACTGAAGCTTTCTTT. It is translated as CASSFGPTEAFF. V and J are TRBV12-3 or TRBV12-4 and TRBJ1-1; D not resolved. V gave up 3 bases and J gave up 4 bases, with 6 bases separating them. The CDR3 contains 12 residues.

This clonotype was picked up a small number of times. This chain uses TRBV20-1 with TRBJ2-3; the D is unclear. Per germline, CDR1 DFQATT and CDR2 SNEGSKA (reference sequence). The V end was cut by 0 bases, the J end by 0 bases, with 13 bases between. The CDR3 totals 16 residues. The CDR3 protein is CSARDLAYASTDTQYF. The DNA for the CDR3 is TGCAGTGCTAGAGATTTGGCGTACGCAAGCACAGATACGCAGTATTTT.

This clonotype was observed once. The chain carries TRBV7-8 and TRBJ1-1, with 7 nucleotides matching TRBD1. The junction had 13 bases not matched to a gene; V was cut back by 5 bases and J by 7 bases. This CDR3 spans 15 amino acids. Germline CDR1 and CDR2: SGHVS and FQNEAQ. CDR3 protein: CASSPYQGGFLEAFF. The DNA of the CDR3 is TGTGCCAGCAGCCCCTATCAGGGGGGTTTCCTTGAAGCTTTCTTT. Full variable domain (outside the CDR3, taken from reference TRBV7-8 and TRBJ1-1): GAGVSQSPRYKVAKRGQDVALRCDPISGHVSLFWYQQALGQGPEFLTYFQNEAQLDKSGLPSDRFFAERPEGSVSTLKIQRTQQEDSAVYLCASSPYQGGFLEAFFGQGTRLTVV.

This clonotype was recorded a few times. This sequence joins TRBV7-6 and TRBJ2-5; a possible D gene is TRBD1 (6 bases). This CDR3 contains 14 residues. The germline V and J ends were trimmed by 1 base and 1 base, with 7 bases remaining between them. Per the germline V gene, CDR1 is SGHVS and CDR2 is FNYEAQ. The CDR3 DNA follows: TGTGCCAGCAGCTTAGTACAGGGCCAAGAGACCCAGTACTTC. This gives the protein CASSLVQGQETQYF.

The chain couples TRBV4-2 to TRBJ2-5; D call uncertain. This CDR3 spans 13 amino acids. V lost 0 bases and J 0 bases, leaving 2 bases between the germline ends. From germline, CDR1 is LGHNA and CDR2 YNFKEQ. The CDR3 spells CASSQDHQETQYF. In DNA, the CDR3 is TGTGCCAGCAGCCAAGACCACCAAGAGACCCAGTACTTC.

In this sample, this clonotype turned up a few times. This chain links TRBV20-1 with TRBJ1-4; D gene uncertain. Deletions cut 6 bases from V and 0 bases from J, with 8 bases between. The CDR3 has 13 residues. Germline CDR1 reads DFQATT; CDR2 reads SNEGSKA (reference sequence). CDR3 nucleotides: TGCAGTGCAAGACGGGCAACTAATGAAAAACTGTTTTTT. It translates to CSARRATNEKLFF.